Sequencing of this T cell receptor (beta chain) was carried out in a study of blood T cell repertoires in COVID-19. Repertoires were generated with immunoSEQ multiplex PCR, while TCRdb's copy carries only in-frame clones and drops some. The data contain some 300,000 clones, approximately 90% of them singletons. The specimen sequenced was PBMCs or T cells enriched from blood (not recorded which). This receptor was taken from a woman in her thirties or forties who had recovered from COVID-19.

The CDR3 nucleotides are TGTGCCAGCACCCTAAGAGGTGAAGCTTTCTTT. Translated: CASTLRGEAFF. This rearrangement joins TRBV12-3 or TRBV12-4 to TRBJ1-1; D call uncertain. V lost 7 bases to trimming and J lost 7 bases, with 10 bases between them. This CDR3 region has 11 residues.